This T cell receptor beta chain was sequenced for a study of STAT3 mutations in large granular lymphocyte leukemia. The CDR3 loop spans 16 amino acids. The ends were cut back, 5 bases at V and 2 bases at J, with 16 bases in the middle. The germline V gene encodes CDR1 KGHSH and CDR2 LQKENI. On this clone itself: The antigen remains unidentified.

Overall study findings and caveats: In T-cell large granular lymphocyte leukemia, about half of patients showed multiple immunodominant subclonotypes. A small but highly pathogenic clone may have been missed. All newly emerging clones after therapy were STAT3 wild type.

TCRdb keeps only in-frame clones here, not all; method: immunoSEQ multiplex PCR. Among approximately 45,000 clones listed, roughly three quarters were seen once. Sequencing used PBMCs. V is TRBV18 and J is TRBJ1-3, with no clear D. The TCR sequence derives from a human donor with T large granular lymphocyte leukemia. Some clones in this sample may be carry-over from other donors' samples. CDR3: CASSATPRNAGNTIYF. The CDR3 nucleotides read TGTGCCAGCTCAGCCACCCCTAGGAACGCTGGAAACACCATATATTTT.